The entry that follows covers one T cell receptor beta chain sequence. Its antigen is not identified. This record comes from a study of cytomegalovirus exposure and HLA in healthy donors. The study, taken as a whole, reports: The study found most TCR sequences rare, yet found some public TCRs in many donors.

PCR involved 60 Vbeta and 13 Jbeta primers. The data were produced by immunoSEQ multiplex PCR, yet TCRdb's version contains in-frame clones alone and is incomplete. The sample records about 200,000 clones, roughly 80% being singletons. Source material: PBMCs. This TCR derives from a woman aged 25 to 39 in good health and CMV-seronegative.

Here the CDR3 reads CASSSYPGQSDYEQYF. For the CDR3, the DNA is TGTGCCAGCAGCTCGTATCCGGGACAGAGTGACTACGAGCAGTACTTC. This chain connects TRBV7-6 to TRBJ2-7, with 7 bases matching TRBD1. The germline gives CDR1 SGHVS, CDR2 FNYEAQ. The V gene end was trimmed by 4 bases and the J gene end by 3 bases; junction bases not matched to a gene: 12. The CDR3 runs to 16 residues.